This entry lists 10 T cell receptor beta chains sequenced from one sample in a study of T cells of healthy individuals (dated by TCRdb to between 2018 and 2020). The library was made by 5' RACE. TCRdb names Illumina MiSeq as the instrument used. TCRdb itself trimmed the public reads at Q25 with fastp, ran MiXCR and retained productive beta chains. Rows are unified per CDR3 protein, each entry keeping the most common DNA and genes. The sample table contains about 57,000 distinct CDR3 sequences; only one count was recorded for roughly 17% of them. The ten largest clones take up about 4.7% of the sample. All receptors derive from a human donor in good health.

V usage is TRBV12-3 or TRBV12-4 and J usage is TRBJ2-3; 7 bases map to TRBD2. The V and J ends lost 6 bases and 6 bases, in that order; junction bases with no gene match: 3. CDR3 length: 12 amino acids. DNA of the CDR3: TGTGCCAGCAGGGGGGGGTTGGATACGCAGTATTTT. Amino acid sequence: CASRGGLDTQYF.

This clonotype was seen ten or more times. The V call is TRBV27, the J call TRBJ1-3, with TRBD1 as a possible D gene (6 bases). Germline CDR1 MNHEY, CDR2 SMNVEV (reference sequence). The CDR3 is 18 residues long. The V end was cut by 2 bases, the J end by 0 bases, with 17 bases between. CDR3 region: CASSLRGQGSSSGNTIYF. The CDR3, as DNA: TGTGCCAGCAGTTTAAGGGGTCAGGGGAGTAGCTCTGGAAACACCATATATTTT.

This clonotype was counted many times. This sequence joins TRBV25-1 and TRBJ2-7, with 9 bases that match TRBD2. Per the germline V gene, CDR1 is MGHDK and CDR2 is SYGVNS. There are 14 residues in the CDR3. The J segment lost 3 bases and the V segment lost 4 bases, leaving 4 bases of the junction unmatched. CDR3 nucleotide sequence: TGTGCCAGCAGTGTAGCGGGAGTCGACTACGAGCAGTACTTC. It translates to CASSVAGVDYEQYF.

About this clonotype: One end of the junction fails to match germline, which may point to a read error. The chain joins TRBV15 to TRBJ1-5; the match to TRBD1 covers 7 bases. The germline gives CDR1 LNHNV, CDR2 YYDKDF (reference sequence). The CDR3 covers 13 residues. The CDR3 loop reads CASRGGGNQPQHF. DNA of the CDR3: TGTGCCTCCAGGGGGGGCGGCAATCAGCCCCAGCATTTT. The whole variable domain, remainder taken from reference TRBV15 and TRBJ1-5, is DAMVIQNPRYQVTQFGKPVTLSCSQTLNHNVMYWYQQKSSQAPKLLFHYYDKDFNNEADTPDNFQSRRPNTSFCFLDIRSPGLGDTAMYLCASRGGGNQPQHFGDGTRLSIL.

This clonotype was recorded many times. The chain has TRBV25-1 and TRBJ2-1, with a tentative D call TRBD1 (6 bases). Germline V CDR1 and CDR2: MGHDK, SYGVNS. The CDR3 covers 14 residues. V dropped 4 bases and J dropped 5 bases, with 12 bases sitting between them. CDR3 residues: CASSGYRVNNEQFF. CDR3 nucleotides: TGTGCCAGCAGTGGGTACAGGGTGAACAATGAGCAGTTCTTC.

A few counts support this clonotype. The gene calls are TRBV27 and TRBJ2-7, with 11 nucleotides matching TRBD1. The trim removed 6 bases at V and 6 bases at J, leaving 4 bases unmatched. The germline CDR1 and CDR2 sequences are MNHEY and SMNVEV (reference sequence). The CDR3 runs 13 residues. The CDR3 bases are TGTGCCAGCAGCGCTGGGACAGGGGGCGAGCAGTACTTC. Translating it yields CASSAGTGGEQYF.

The DNA for the CDR3 is TGTGCCAGCAGCCCTAGGGCTGTCGGGAAGACCCAGTACTTC. It codes for CASSPRAVGKTQYF. J is TRBJ2-5 and V is TRBV6-1, with D perhaps matching TRBD2 (5 bases). V was cut by 6 bases and J by 6 bases, with 17 bases left in between. This CDR3 spans 14 amino acids. Germline V gives CDR1 MNHNS, CDR2 SASEGT.

This clonotype has a count of ten or more. In DNA form, the CDR3 reads TGTGCCAGCAGGAAATTCTACGAGCAGTACTTC. Protein: CASRKFYEQYF. J is TRBJ2-7 and V is TRBV6-2 or TRBV6-3; D not resolved. Trimming took 6 bases from V and 3 from J, leaving 6 bases between them. This CDR3 comprises 11 residues. Germline V gene lookup returns CDR1 MNHEY and CDR2 SVGEGT.

This clonotype was detected only a few times. J is TRBJ2-5 and V is TRBV7-2, with 7 bases lining up with TRBD2. CDR3 length: 13 residues. Germline CDR1 reads SGHTA; CDR2 reads FQGNSA. Trimming removed 5 bases from V and 4 bases from J; junction bases left unmatched: 4. The CDR3 sequence is CASSGRVAETQYF. The DNA for the CDR3 is TGTGCCAGCAGCGGGAGGGTTGCAGAGACCCAGTACTTC.

This clonotype has a count of ten or more. The gene calls are TRBV2 and TRBJ2-7, with D possibly TRBD1 on 6 matching bases. Germline CDR1 is SNHLY and CDR2 is FYNNEI. There are 16 residues in the CDR3. V was clipped by 6 bases and J by 0 bases, with 18 bases between them. This CDR3 is CASSLGAGTSSYEQYF. CDR3 nucleotides: TGTGCCAGCAGCCTTGGCGCCGGGACAAGCTCCTACGAGCAGTACTTC.